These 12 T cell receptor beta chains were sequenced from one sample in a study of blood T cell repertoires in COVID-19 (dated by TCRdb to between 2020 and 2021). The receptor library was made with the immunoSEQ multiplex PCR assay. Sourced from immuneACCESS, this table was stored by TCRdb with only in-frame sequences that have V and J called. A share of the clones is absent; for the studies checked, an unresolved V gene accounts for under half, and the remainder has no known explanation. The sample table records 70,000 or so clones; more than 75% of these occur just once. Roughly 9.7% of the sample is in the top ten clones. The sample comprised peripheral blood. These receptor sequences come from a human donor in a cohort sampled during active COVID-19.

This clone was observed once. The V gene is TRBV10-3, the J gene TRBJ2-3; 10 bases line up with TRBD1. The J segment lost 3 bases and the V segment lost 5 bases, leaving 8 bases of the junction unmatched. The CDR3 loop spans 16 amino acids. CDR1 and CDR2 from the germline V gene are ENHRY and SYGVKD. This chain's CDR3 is CAISRLGQGTTDTQYF. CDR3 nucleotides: TGTGCCATCAGTAGACTGGGACAGGGGACTACAGATACGCAGTATTTT.

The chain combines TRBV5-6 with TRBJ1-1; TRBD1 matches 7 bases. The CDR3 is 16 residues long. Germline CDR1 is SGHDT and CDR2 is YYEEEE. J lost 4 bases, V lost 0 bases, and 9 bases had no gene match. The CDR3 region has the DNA TGTGCCAGCAGCTTGGAAGGACTCAGGGGGAGCACTGAAGCTTTCTTT. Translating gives CASSLEGLRGSTEAFF. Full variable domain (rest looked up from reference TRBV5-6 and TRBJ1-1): DAGVTQSPTHLIKTRGQQVTLRCSPKSGHDTVSWYQQALGQGPQFIFQYYEEEERQRGNFPDRFSGHQFPNYSSELNVNALLLGDSALYLCASSLEGLRGSTEAFFGQGTRLTVV.

The DNA of the CDR3 is TGCGCCAGCAGCCAGGAATCGACTAGCGTAATATACAATGAGCAGTTCTTC. It encodes CASSQESTSVIYNEQFF. The rearrangement joins TRBV4-3 to TRBJ2-1; 8 bases align to TRBD2. Per germline, CDR1 LGHNA and CDR2 YSLEER. J was trimmed by 4 bases and V by 3 bases; bases with no gene match: 11. The CDR3 length is 17 residues.

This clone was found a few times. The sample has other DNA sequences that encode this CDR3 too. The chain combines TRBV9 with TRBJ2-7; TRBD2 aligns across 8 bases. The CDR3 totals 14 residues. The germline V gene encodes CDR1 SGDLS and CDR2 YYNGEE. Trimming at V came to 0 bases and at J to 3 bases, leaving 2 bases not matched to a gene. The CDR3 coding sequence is TGTGCCAGCAGCGTAGTCGCGGGAGGCTACGAGCAGTACTTC. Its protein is CASSVVAGGYEQYF.

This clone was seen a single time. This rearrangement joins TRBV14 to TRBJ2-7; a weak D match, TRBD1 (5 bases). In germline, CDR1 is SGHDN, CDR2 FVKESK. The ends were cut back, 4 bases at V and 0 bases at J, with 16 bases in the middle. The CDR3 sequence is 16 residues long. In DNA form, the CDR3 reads TGTGCCAGCAGCCTAGGGGCATCGCTTTCCTCCTACGAGCAGTACTTC. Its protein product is CASSLGASLSSYEQYF. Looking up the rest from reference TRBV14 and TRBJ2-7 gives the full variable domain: EAGVTQFPSHSVIEKGQTVTLRCDPISGHDNLYWYRRVMGKEIKFLLHFVKESKQDESGMPNNRFLAERTGGTYSTLKVQPAELEDSGVYFCASSLGASLSSYEQYFGPGTRLTVT.

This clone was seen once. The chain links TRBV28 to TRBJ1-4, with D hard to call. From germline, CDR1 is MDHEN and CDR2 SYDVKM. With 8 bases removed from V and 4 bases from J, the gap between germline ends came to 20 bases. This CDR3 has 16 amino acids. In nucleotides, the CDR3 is TGTGCCAGCGTAAAACGGATCGGCGGTAATAATGAAAAACTGTTTTTT. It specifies CASVKRIGGNNEKLFF.

The CDR3 here is CASSPFSGQLRETQYF. CDR3 nucleotide sequence: TGTGCCAGCAGTCCCTTCTCGGGACAGCTCCGAGAGACCCAGTACTTC. The chain couples TRBV28 to TRBJ2-5, with 7 bases aligning to TRBD1. V shed 5 bases and J 4 bases; nucleotides not matched to a gene: 13. This CDR3 has 16 amino acids. The germline gives CDR1 MDHEN, CDR2 SYDVKM.

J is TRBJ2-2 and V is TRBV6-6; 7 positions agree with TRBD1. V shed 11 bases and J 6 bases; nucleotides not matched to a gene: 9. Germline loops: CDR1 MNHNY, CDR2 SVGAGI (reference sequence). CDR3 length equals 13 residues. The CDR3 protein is CAALGQPAGELFF. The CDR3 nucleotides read TGTGCCGCGTTGGGACAGCCGGCCGGGGAGCTGTTTTTT.

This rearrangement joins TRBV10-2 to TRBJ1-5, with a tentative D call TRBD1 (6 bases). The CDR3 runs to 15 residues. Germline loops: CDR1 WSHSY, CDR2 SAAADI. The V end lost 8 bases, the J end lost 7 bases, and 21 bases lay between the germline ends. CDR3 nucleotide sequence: TGCGCCAGCCGATCCGCCGGTACAGGGAAACAGCCCCAGCATTTT. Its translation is CASRSAGTGKQPQHF.

CDR3 bases: TGTGCCAGCAGTGTTGGGACAGGGTATTCACCCCTCCACTTT. Its translation is CASSVGTGYSPLHF. The chain combines TRBV2 with TRBJ1-6; 9 bases line up with TRBD1. V was pared by 4 bases and J by 8 bases, with 3 bases of the junction left unmatched. This CDR3 has 14 residues. The germline CDR1 and CDR2 sequences are SNHLY and FYNNEI.

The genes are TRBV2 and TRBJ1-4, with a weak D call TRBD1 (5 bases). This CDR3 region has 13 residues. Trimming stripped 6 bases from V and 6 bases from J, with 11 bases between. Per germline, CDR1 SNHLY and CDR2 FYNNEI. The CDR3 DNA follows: TGTGCCAGCAGGCAACCGGGGGATGAAAAACTGTTTTTT. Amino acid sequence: CASRQPGDEKLFF.

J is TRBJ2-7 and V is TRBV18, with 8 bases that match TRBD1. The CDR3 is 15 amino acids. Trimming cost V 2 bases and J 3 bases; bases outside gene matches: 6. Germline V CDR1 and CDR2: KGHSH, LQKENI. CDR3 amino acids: CASSPSLDRGYEQYF. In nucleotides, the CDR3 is TGTGCCAGCTCACCATCTTTAGACAGGGGCTACGAGCAGTACTTC.